Each of the 17 T cell receptor beta chains below was sequenced from the same sample in a study of T cells in localized non-small cell lung cancer. Assay used: immunoSEQ multiplex PCR; TCRdb lists only in-frame clones, some missing. This table holds 2,500 to 3,500 clones, around 30% found once. The material sequenced was normal lung tissue next to the tumor, taken before any cancer treatment. These receptors were obtained from a woman between 40 and 69 years old with stage I lung adenocarcinoma.

This chain connects TRBV18 to TRBJ2-3, with unresolved D. This CDR3 comprises 14 residues. Trimming took 0 bases from V and 6 from J, leaving 10 bases between them. CDR1 and CDR2 (germline): KGHSH, LQKENI. The CDR3 here is CASSPPPTVDTQYF. The DNA for the CDR3 is TGTGCCAGCTCACCACCCCCTACAGTTGATACGCAGTATTTT.

The genes are TRBV5-1 and TRBJ2-5, with TRBD1 matching over 7 bases. The V and J ends lost 5 bases and 4 bases, in that order; junction bases with no gene match: 8. CDR3 length: 14 amino acids. Germline-derived CDR1 and CDR2 are SGHRS and YFSETQ. The CDR3 region is CASRSGTAVETQYF. The CDR3 DNA reads TGCGCCAGCAGATCTGGGACAGCCGTAGAGACCCAGTACTTC.

This chain connects TRBV9 to TRBJ1-2, with D uncertain. Trimming removed 3 bases from V and 4 bases from J, with 7 bases in between. The V gene's germline CDR1 is SGDLS and CDR2 YYNGEE. The CDR3 runs to 12 residues. This CDR3 reads CASSASSYGYTF. The DNA of the CDR3 is TGTGCCAGCAGCGCCTCCTCCTATGGCTACACCTTC.

The rearrangement joins TRBV6-7 to TRBJ1-1; 7 bases fit TRBD1. TRBV6-7 is assigned to the ORF class and has an uncertain function. CDR3 length: 11 residues. J lost 8 bases, V lost 9 bases, and 6 bases had no gene match. This CDR3 is CASTDRVEAFF. The CDR3, as DNA: TGTGCCAGTACCGACAGGGTAGAAGCTTTCTTT.

The gene calls are TRBV11-3 and TRBJ2-7; D ambiguous. Trimming cost V 5 bases and J 1 base, with 15 bases left between them. The CDR3 length is 15 residues. Per germline, CDR1 SGHNT and CDR2 YENEEA. For the CDR3, the DNA is TGTGCCAGCAGCCTCGGACGGAGTTCGTCCTACGAGCAGTACTTC. Its translation: CASSLGRSSSYEQYF.

A few counts support this clone. This rearrangement joins TRBV28 to TRBJ1-2; TRBD1 might be the D (5 bases). V lost 3 bases and J 14 bases, leaving 16 bases between the germline ends. This CDR3 has 12 residues. Germline V lookup: CDR1 MDHEN, CDR2 SYDVKM. The CDR3, as DNA: TGTGCCAGCAGTTTGGGGGGGAGGAGTACGACCTTC. Residues: CASSLGGRSTTF.

This clone came up a few times. This rearrangement joins TRBV11-3 to TRBJ2-5; 12 bases map to TRBD1. This CDR3 spans 17 amino acids. V shed 6 bases, J shed 5 bases, and the junction held 13 bases outside the gene matches. The germline CDR1 and CDR2 sequences are SGHNT and YENEEA. The CDR3 sequence: CASRAGTGGAGSETQYF. The CDR3 DNA sequence: TGTGCCAGCAGGGCCGGGACAGGGGGCGCCGGGAGCGAGACCCAGTACTTC.

This clone came up a few times. This chain connects TRBV6-8 to TRBJ2-7; 10 bases are a match to TRBD1. This CDR3 spans 14 amino acids. V lost 9 bases to trimming and J lost 5 bases; unmatched junction nucleotides: 10. Germline-derived CDR1 and CDR2 are MNHGY and SAAAGT. DNA of the CDR3: TGTGCCAGTCTTAGAGGGACAGGGGTTGACGAGCAGTACTTC. Protein product: CASLRGTGVDEQYF.

This clone has just one count. The chain links TRBV10-2 to TRBJ2-3, with 7 bases fitting TRBD2. Per germline, CDR1 WSHSY and CDR2 SAAADI. Trimming removed 4 bases from V and 3 bases from J; junction bases left unmatched: 7. The CDR3 runs to 15 residues. The CDR3 DNA reads as TGCGCCAGCAGTGTCGGGGGGTTGCGTACAGATACGCAGTATTTT. This sequence encodes CASSVGGLRTDTQYF.

By frequency in the sample, this clone is medium-sized. This chain links TRBV28 with TRBJ2-7, with D maybe TRBD2 (6 bases). Trimming cost V 6 bases and J 0 bases, with 18 bases left between them. The CDR3 contains 16 residues. Germline CDR1 reads MDHEN; CDR2 reads SYDVKM. CDR3 amino acids: CASSPPSSALSYEQYF. DNA for the CDR3: TGTGCCAGCAGCCCACCCTCTAGCGCCCTCTCCTACGAGCAGTACTTC.

V usage is TRBV5-1 and J usage is TRBJ1-1; D remains unclear. V was clipped by 5 bases and J by 3 bases, with 23 bases between them. The CDR3 covers 17 residues. CDR1 SGHRS and CDR2 YFSETQ come from the germline V gene. CDR3 nucleotide sequence: TGCGCCAGCAGTTTTGAGACTGTGGGCTGGTTGGACACTGAAGCTTTCTTT. Translating gives CASSFETVGWLDTEAFF.

V is TRBV11-3 and J is TRBJ2-5; the D is unclear. CDR1 is SGHNT and CDR2 is YENEEA in the germline V gene. The V end lost 3 bases, the J end lost 2 bases, and 10 bases lay between the germline ends. This CDR3 spans 14 amino acids. The CDR3 DNA follows: TGTGCCAGCAGCTTTATTGACGTACAAGAGACCCAGTACTTC. Translated, it gives CASSFIDVQETQYF.

Turning to this clone: The sample has other DNA sequences that encode this CDR3 too. The chain links TRBV28 to TRBJ1-5, with D unclear. Germline V gives CDR1 MDHEN, CDR2 SYDVKM. The CDR3 consists of 16 residues. Deletions cut 6 bases from V and 4 bases from J, with 19 bases between. Here the CDR3 DNA reads TGTGCCAGCAGCCCCCGCGGGTCAGCTTCAAATCAGCCCCAGCATTTT. This encodes CASSPRGSASNQPQHF.

This clone has more than one count but fewer than ten. The CDR3 bases are TGTGCCAGCAGCTTAGAGGCTAGCGGTGGGCCCGGCGAGCAGTTCTTC. Residues: CASSLEASGGPGEQFF. This chain joins TRBV11-3 and TRBJ2-1; 7 bases map to TRBD2. The CDR3 spans 16 residues. Per the germline V gene, CDR1 is SGHNT and CDR2 is YENEEA. The J segment lost 10 bases and the V segment lost 0 bases, leaving 12 bases of the junction unmatched.

This clone was detected only a few times. This chain uses TRBV11-3 with TRBJ2-1; D is unclear. The germline V gene has CDR1 SGHNT and CDR2 YENEEA. The CDR3 is made up of 15 amino acids. V gave up 2 bases and J gave up 7 bases, with 15 bases separating them. CDR3 amino acids: CASSLRQIPLNEQFF. The CDR3 nucleotides read TGTGCCAGCAGCTTACGCCAGATTCCGTTGAATGAGCAGTTCTTC.

The chain couples TRBV28 to TRBJ2-1; TRBD1 aligns across 8 bases. CDR1 is MDHEN, CDR2 SYDVKM, per germline. V lost 5 bases, J lost 0 bases, and 6 bases stayed unmatched. This CDR3 region has 16 residues. CDR3 sequence: CASSTIDRGSYNEQFF. In DNA form, the CDR3 reads TGTGCCAGCAGTACTATTGACAGGGGCTCCTACAATGAGCAGTTCTTC.

The chain has TRBV19 and TRBJ2-2; TRBD1 aligns across 10 bases. The germline CDR1 and CDR2 sequences are LNHDA and SQIVND (reference sequence). The CDR3 totals 16 residues. Trimming removed 3 bases from V and 5 bases from J; junction bases left unmatched: 6. CDR3 residues: CASSIFRTGGTGELFF. In nucleotides, the CDR3 is TGTGCCAGTAGTATCTTTCGGACAGGGGGAACCGGGGAGCTGTTTTTT.